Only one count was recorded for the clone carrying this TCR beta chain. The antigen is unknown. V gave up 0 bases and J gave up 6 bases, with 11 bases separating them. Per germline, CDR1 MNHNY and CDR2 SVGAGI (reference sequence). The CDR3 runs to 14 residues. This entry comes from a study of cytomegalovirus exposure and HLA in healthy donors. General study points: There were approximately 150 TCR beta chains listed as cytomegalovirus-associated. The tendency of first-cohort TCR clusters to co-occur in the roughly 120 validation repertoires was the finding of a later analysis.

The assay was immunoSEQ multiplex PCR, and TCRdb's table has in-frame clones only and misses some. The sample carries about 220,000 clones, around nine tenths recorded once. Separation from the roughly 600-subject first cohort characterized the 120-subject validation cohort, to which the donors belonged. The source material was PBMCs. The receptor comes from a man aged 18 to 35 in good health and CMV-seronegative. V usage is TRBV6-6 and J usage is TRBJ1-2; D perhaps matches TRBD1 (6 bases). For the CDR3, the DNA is TGTGCCAGCAGTTACTCAGGGAAGGGGGATGGCTACACCTTC. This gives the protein CASSYSGKGDGYTF.